These 15 T cell receptor beta chains originate from one sample sequenced in a study of PD-L1 blockade in urothelial cancer. TCRdb's copy holds only in-frame clones and misses some; the assay was immunoSEQ multiplex PCR. The sample contains 55,000 to 70,000 clones, roughly 87% of which appear only once. This specimen consisted of PBMCs, obtained around atezolizumab (anti-PD-L1) treatment. The origin of the receptors is a man between 70 and 80 years old with urothelial cancer.

CDR3 sequence: CAISDRGNNEQFF. CDR3 DNA: TGTGCCATCAGTGACCGGGGTAACAATGAGCAGTTCTTC. The V call is TRBV10-3, the J call TRBJ2-1; tentatively, D is TRBD2 (5 bases). The germline V gene has CDR1 ENHRY and CDR2 SYGVKD. The CDR3 contains 13 residues. The ends were cut back, 3 bases at V and 5 bases at J, with 8 bases in the middle.

The rearrangement joins TRBV30 to TRBJ1-5; 10 bases agree with TRBD1. Trimming took 4 bases from V and 9 from J; bases not matched to a gene: 6. From germline, CDR1 is GTSNPN and CDR2 SVGIG (reference sequence). This CDR3 is built from 13 residues. CDR3: CAWNRDRGAPQHF. CDR3 coding DNA: TGTGCCTGGAACCGGGACAGGGGTGCGCCCCAGCATTTT.

The chain uses TRBV27 and TRBJ1-5; possibly TRBD1 for D (5 bases). The CDR3 has 13 residues. Germline lookup yields CDR1 MNHEY and CDR2 SMNVEV (reference sequence). Trimming pared 6 bases from V and 4 bases from J, leaving 10 bases between. CDR3 residues: CASSQGGNQPQHF. As DNA, the CDR3 is TGTGCCAGCAGCCAGGGTGGGAATCAGCCCCAGCATTTT.

V usage is TRBV6-5 and J usage is TRBJ1-5; no clear D. Germline lookup yields CDR1 MNHEY and CDR2 SVGAGI. CDR3 length equals 13 residues. Trimming cost V 6 bases and J 7 bases, with 13 bases left between them. The CDR3 bases are TGTGCCAGCAGGAGGAGGGTAGGGCAGCCCCAGCATTTT. As protein: CASRRRVGQPQHF.

This chain links TRBV4-1 with TRBJ1-1, with no clear D. Looked up from germline, CDR1 is MGHRA and CDR2 is YSYEKL. V lost 2 bases, J lost 0 bases, and 10 bases lay in between. This CDR3 spans 15 amino acids. The DNA of the CDR3 is TGCGCCAGCAGCCAACCTGGCCAGATGAACACTGAAGCTTTCTTT. Translated, it gives CASSQPGQMNTEAFF.

The chain is built from TRBV6-4 and TRBJ2-1; 7 nucleotides align to TRBD1. Looked up from germline, CDR1 is MRHNA and CDR2 is SNTAGT. The CDR3 runs to 13 residues. Trimming cost V 4 bases and J 13 bases; bases outside gene matches: 10. Written as DNA, the CDR3 is TGTGCCAGCAGTGGATCAACAGGGGAGAGCCAGTTCTTC. This sequence encodes CASSGSTGESQFF.

V is TRBV4-1 and J is TRBJ2-2; 7 bases align to TRBD2. V trimming: 0 bases; J trimming: 0 bases; junction bases outside the gene matches: 7. This CDR3 is 18 amino acids long. Germline assignment: CDR1 MGHRA and CDR2 YSYEKL. The CDR3 here is CASSQDWGSGSNTGELFF. DNA of the CDR3: TGCGCCAGCAGCCAAGATTGGGGTAGCGGGTCGAACACCGGGGAGCTGTTTTTT.

On this clone: A read error may produce the germline difference seen at one junction end. The gene calls are TRBV19 and TRBJ1-2; D is uncertain. The CDR3 consists of 14 residues. The germline CDR1 and CDR2 sequences are LNHDA and SQIVND (reference sequence). CDR3: CASRIAAQYYGYTF. The CDR3 DNA sequence: TGTGCCAGTAGAATAGCGGCACAGTACTATGGCTACACCTTC.

The chain carries TRBV4-2 and TRBJ1-4, with a weak D call TRBD1 (6 bases). The CDR3 has 16 residues. Trimming left V 4 bases short and J 7 bases short, with 19 bases between. The V gene's germline CDR1 is LGHNA and CDR2 YNFKEQ. This CDR3 reads CASSPNGGAGFEKLFF. The CDR3 DNA is TGTGCCAGCAGCCCTAATGGGGGGGCAGGATTTGAAAAACTGTTTTTT.

This clone has only a few counts. The V call is TRBV28, the J call TRBJ1-2; D may be TRBD1 (5 bases). CDR1 and CDR2 from the germline V gene are MDHEN and SYDVKM. This CDR3 is built from 11 residues. V was clipped by 11 bases and J by 1 base, with 8 bases between them. DNA of the CDR3: TGTGCCGGGGCGAGTAACTATGGCTACACCTTC. It is translated as CAGASNYGYTF.

The chain recombines TRBV5-1 with TRBJ2-7, with 8 bases lining up with TRBD2. This CDR3 is built from 16 residues. Per germline, CDR1 SGHRS and CDR2 YFSETQ. The V and J ends lost 5 bases and 0 bases, in that order; junction bases with no gene match: 10. CDR3 coding DNA: TGCGCCAGCAGGGGGATAGCGGGATCTAGCTCCTACGAGCAGTACTTC. Its translation: CASRGIAGSSSYEQYF.

This chain connects TRBV6-5 to TRBJ2-1, with 10 bases fitting TRBD1. The CDR3 sequence is 16 residues long. Losses at the gene ends were 4 bases for V and 6 bases for J; bases not matched to a gene: 9. Germline values: CDR1 MNHEY, CDR2 SVGAGI. The DNA for the CDR3 is TGTGCCAGCAGTTCGAACGACAGGGGGCTTGGCAATGAGCAGTTCTTC. The encoded protein is CASSSNDRGLGNEQFF.

This clone has only one observation. The chain is built from TRBV11-2 and TRBJ2-5; D is possibly TRBD2 (6 bases). The V end lost 5 bases, the J end lost 1 base, and 11 bases lay between the germline ends. CDR3 length: 14 amino acids. CDR1 and CDR2 (germline): SGHAT, FQNNGV. CDR3 sequence: CASSPGTVQETQYF. As DNA, the CDR3 is TGTGCCAGCAGCCCTGGGACTGTCCAAGAGACCCAGTACTTC. Using reference TRBV11-2 and TRBJ2-5 for the parts outside the CDR3, the full variable domain is EAGVAQSPRYKIIEKRQSVAFWCNPISGHATLYWYQQILGQGPKLLIQFQNNGVVDDSQLPKDRFSAERLKGVDSTLKIQPAKLEDSAVYLCASSPGTVQETQYFGPGTRLLVL.

CDR3 amino acids: CASSVRASGSTDTQYF. The CDR3 bases are TGTGCCAGTAGCGTTCGGGCTAGCGGGAGCACAGATACGCAGTATTTT. This sequence joins TRBV19 and TRBJ2-3; 8 bases line up with TRBD2. V lost 6 bases and J lost 0; bases outside the gene matches: 8. The germline gives CDR1 LNHDA, CDR2 SQIVND (reference sequence). The CDR3 consists of 16 residues. The full variable domain, rest sourced from reference TRBV19 and TRBJ2-3, is DGGITQSPKYLFRKEGQNVTLSCEQNLNHDAMYWYRQDPGQGLRLIYYSQIVNDFQKGDIAEGYSVSREKKESFPLTVTSAQKNPTAFYLCASSVRASGSTDTQYFGPGTRLTVL.

The V and J genes are TRBV12-5 and TRBJ2-1; 7 bases line up with TRBD1. CDR3 length: 15 residues. V lost 4 bases, J lost 2 bases, and 5 bases stayed unmatched. Germline lookup yields CDR1 LGHNT and CDR2 FRNRAP. The CDR3 DNA follows: TGTGCTAGTGGTTCCGGACAGGATACCTACAATGAGCAGTTCTTC. Its protein product is CASGSGQDTYNEQFF.